The 7 T cell receptor beta chains given below trace back to one sample, sequenced in a study of shared clonotypes between healthy human individuals (TCRdb year 2020). Library prep was done by the immunoSEQ multiplex PCR assay. TCRdb carries this immuneACCESS record with in-frame sequences only. Its versions omit some clonotypes, under half of them owing to an unresolved V gene in the studies checked, with the rest unexplained. This sample lists over a million clones; roughly 96% were detected once. 1% to 1.5% of the sample is held by the ten biggest clonotypes. Sequenced input: naive CD4+ T cells sorted from blood. What this sample's cell subset or site label stands for: CD45RA+ positively selected. The receptors derive from a man younger than 40 in good health.

The chain has TRBV7-9 and TRBJ2-1, with D tentatively TRBD2 (5 bases). Germline V gives CDR1 SEHNR, CDR2 FQNEAQ (reference sequence). The V gene lost 3 bases and the J gene lost 0 bases, with 21 bases spanning the gap. The CDR3 extends over 19 amino acids. CDR3 in amino acids: CASSLDARPSRSSYNEQFF. CDR3 in DNA: TGTGCCAGCAGCTTGGACGCCCGGCCTAGCCGGAGCTCCTACAATGAGCAGTTCTTC.

This chain connects TRBV5-1 to TRBJ2-3; D is perhaps TRBD1 or TRBD2 (6 bases each). The germline gives CDR1 SGHRS, CDR2 YFSETQ. CDR3 length: 13 amino acids. The V end was cut by 4 bases, the J end by 4 bases, with 10 bases between. The CDR3 DNA is TGCGCCAGCAGCCCGGAGGGGGCAGATACGCAGTATTTT. It translates to CASSPEGADTQYF.

This clone was counted between two and nine times. The chain uses TRBV27 and TRBJ1-5; perhaps TRBD1 as D (5 bases). Germline loops: CDR1 MNHEY, CDR2 SMNVEV (reference sequence). CDR3 length: 14 residues. V was cut by 5 bases and J by 1 base, with 9 bases left in between. The DNA of the CDR3 is TGTGCCAGCAGTCCCCACAGGAGCAATCAGCCCCAGCATTTT. It specifies CASSPHRSNQPQHF.

The chain is built from TRBV7-2 and TRBJ2-3; TRBD2 aligns across 8 bases. The CDR3 has 19 residues. J lost 1 base, V lost 3 bases, and 15 bases had no gene match. Germline V lookup: CDR1 SGHTA, CDR2 FQGNSA. CDR3 protein: CASSLGLAGPNMGTDTQYF. For the CDR3, the DNA is TGTGCCAGCAGCTTGGGGCTAGCGGGTCCAAATATGGGCACAGATACGCAGTATTTT.

This clone was seen a single time. The chain carries TRBV9 and TRBJ2-7, with a weak D call TRBD2 (6 bases). Germline V gene sequence: CDR1 SGDLS, CDR2 YYNGEE. CDR3 length: 17 amino acids. V was cut by 2 bases and J by 5 bases, with 23 bases left in between. The CDR3 reads CASSVGGRASAGDEQYF. The CDR3 DNA reads as TGTGCCAGCAGCGTTGGAGGGCGGGCTAGCGCCGGAGACGAGCAGTACTTC.

This sequence joins TRBV30 and TRBJ1-2; D gene ambiguous. The CDR3 runs to 14 residues. Germline V gene lookup returns CDR1 GTSNPN and CDR2 SVGIG (reference sequence). Trimming stripped 1 base from V and 7 bases from J, with 16 bases between. Written as DNA, the CDR3 is TGTGCCTGGAGTGCAGTTGTGAGCCGGGGTGGCTACACCTTC. This encodes CAWSAVVSRGGYTF.

Concerning this clone itself: This sample includes further DNA sequences coding for the same CDR3. The chain has TRBV9 and TRBJ2-1; TRBD2 aligns across 12 bases. The CDR3 covers 17 residues. The J segment lost 0 bases and the V segment lost 2 bases, leaving 3 bases of the junction unmatched. From germline, CDR1 is SGDLS and CDR2 YYNGEE. In DNA, the CDR3 is TGTGCCAGCAGCGTGGCGGGACTAGCGGGCTCCTACAATGAGCAGTTCTTC. It codes for CASSVAGLAGSYNEQFF. Filled out from reference TRBV9 and TRBJ2-1, the complete variable domain reads DSGVTQTPKHLITATGQRVTLRCSPRSGDLSVYWYQQSLDQGLQFLIQYYNGEERAKGNILERFSAQQFPDLHSELNLSSLELGDSALYFCASSVAGLAGSYNEQFFGPGTRLTVL.